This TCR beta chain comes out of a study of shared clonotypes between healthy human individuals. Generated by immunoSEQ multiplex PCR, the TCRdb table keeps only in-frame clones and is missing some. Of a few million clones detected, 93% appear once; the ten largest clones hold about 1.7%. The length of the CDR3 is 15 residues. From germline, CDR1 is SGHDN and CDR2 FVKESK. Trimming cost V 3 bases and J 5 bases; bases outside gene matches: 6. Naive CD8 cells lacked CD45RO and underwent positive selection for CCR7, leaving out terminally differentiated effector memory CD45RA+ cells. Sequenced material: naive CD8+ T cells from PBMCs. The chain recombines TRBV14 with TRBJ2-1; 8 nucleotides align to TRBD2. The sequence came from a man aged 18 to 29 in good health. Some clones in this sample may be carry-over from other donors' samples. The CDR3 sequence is CASSQGSGIDNEQFF. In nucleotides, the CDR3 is TGTGCCAGCAGCCAGGGTAGCGGGATAGACAATGAGCAGTTCTTC.